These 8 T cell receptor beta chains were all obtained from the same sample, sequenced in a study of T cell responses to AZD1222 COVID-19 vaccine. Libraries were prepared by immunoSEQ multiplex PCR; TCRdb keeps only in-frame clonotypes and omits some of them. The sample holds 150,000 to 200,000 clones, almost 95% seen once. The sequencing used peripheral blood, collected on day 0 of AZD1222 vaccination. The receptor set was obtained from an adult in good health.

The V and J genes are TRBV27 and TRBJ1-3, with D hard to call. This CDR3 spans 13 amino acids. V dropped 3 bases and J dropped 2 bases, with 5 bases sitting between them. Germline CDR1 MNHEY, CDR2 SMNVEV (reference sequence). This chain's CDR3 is CASSFNTGNTIYF. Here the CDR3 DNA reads TGTGCCAGCAGTTTTAATACTGGAAACACCATATATTTT.

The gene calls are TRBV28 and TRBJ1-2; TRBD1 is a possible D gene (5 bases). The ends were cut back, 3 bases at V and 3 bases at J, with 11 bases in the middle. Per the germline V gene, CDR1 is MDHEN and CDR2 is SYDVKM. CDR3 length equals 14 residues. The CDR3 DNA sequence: TGTGCCAGCAGTTTGAGTTGGGGGGACTATGGCTACACCTTC. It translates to CASSLSWGDYGYTF.

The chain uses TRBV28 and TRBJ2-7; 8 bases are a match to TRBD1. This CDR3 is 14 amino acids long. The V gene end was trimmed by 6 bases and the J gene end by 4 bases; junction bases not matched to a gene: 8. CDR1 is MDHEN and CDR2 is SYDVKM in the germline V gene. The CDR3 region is CASSPRGLSYEQYV. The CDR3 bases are TGTGCCAGCAGCCCCAGGGGGCTTAGTTACGAGCAGTACGTC.

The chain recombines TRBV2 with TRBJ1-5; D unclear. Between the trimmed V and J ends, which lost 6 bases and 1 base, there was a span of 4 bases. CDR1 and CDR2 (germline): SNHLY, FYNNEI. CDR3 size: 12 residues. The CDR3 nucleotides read TGTGCCAGCAGGGGGAGCAATCAGCCCCAGCATTTT. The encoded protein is CASRGSNQPQHF.

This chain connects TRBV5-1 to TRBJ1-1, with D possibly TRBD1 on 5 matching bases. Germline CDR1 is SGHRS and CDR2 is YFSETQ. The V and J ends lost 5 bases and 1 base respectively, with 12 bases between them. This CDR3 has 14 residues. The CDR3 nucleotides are TGCGCCAGCAGGGTACAGGAGACGAACACTGAAGCTTTCTTT. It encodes CASRVQETNTEAFF. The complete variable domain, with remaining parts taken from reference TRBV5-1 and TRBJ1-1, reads KAGVTQTPRYLIKTRGQQVTLSCSPISGHRSVSWYQQTPGQGLQFLFEYFSETQRNKGNFPGRFSGRQFSNSRSEMNVSTLELGDSALYLCASRVQETNTEAFFGQGTRLTVV.

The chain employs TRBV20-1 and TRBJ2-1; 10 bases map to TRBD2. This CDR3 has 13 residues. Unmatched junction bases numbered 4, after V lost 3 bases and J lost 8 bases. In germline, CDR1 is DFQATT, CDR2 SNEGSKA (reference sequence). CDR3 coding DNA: TGCAGTGCTAGTCTCCTAGCGGGAGATGAGCAGTTCTTC. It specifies CSASLLAGDEQFF.

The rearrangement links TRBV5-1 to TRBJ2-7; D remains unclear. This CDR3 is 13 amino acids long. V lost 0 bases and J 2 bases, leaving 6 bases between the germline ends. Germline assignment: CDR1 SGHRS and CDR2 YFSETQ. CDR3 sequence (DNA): TGCGCCAGCAGCTTGGACAGTACCTACGAGCAGTACTTC. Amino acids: CASSLDSTYEQYF.

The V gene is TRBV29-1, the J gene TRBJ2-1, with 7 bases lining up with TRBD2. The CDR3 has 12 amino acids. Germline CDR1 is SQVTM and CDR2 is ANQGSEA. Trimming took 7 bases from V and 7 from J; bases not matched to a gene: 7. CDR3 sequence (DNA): TGCAGCGCGGGGCTAGCGGCTAATGAGCAGTTCTTC. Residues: CSAGLAANEQFF.